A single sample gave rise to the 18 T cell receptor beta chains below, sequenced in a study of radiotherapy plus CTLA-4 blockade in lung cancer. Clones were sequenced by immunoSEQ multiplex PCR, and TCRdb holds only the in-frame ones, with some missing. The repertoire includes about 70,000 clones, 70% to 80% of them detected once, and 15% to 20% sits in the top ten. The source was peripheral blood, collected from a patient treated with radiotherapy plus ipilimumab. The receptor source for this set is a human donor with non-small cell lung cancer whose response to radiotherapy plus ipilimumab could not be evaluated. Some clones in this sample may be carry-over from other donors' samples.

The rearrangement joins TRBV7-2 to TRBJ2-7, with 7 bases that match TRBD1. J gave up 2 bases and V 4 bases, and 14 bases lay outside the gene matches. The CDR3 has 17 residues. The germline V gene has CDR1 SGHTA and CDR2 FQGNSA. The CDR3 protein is CASSSRQGDRETYEQYF. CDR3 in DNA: TGTGCCAGCAGCTCCCGACAGGGTGATAGAGAAACCTACGAGCAGTACTTC.

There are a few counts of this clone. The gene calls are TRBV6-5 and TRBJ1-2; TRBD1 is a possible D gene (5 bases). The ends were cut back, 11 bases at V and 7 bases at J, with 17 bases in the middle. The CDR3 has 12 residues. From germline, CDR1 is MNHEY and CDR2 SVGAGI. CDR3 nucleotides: TGTGCCGCCTCAGAGCAGGGAGGTGGCTACACCTTC. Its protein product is CAASEQGGGYTF.

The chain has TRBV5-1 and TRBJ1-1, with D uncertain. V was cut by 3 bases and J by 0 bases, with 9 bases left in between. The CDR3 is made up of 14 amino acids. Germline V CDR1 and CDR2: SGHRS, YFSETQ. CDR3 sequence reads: CASSSDGLNTEAFF. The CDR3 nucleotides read TGCGCCAGCAGCTCTGACGGGTTGAACACTGAAGCTTTCTTT.

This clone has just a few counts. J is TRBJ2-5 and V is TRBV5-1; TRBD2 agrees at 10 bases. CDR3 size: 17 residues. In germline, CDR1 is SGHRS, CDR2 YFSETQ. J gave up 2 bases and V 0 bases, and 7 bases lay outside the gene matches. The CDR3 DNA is TGCGCCAGCAGCTTGGCCCTGCTAGCGGGGGCTCAAGAGACCCAGTACTTC. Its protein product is CASSLALLAGAQETQYF.

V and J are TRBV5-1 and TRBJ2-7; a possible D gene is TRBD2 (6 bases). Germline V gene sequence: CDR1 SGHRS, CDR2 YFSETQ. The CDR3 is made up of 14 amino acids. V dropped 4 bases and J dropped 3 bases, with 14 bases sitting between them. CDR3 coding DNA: TGCGCCAGCAGCGGCGGAGGGGTAATCTACGAGCAGTACTTC. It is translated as CASSGGGVIYEQYF.

The CDR3 nucleotides are TGCGCCAGCAGCCAATCTGACTATGGCTACACCTTC. This sequence encodes CASSQSDYGYTF. The V gene is TRBV4-1, the J gene TRBJ1-2; D gene ambiguous. Looked up from germline, CDR1 is MGHRA and CDR2 is YSYEKL. V lost 2 bases and J lost 3, with 4 bases in between. There are 12 residues in the CDR3.

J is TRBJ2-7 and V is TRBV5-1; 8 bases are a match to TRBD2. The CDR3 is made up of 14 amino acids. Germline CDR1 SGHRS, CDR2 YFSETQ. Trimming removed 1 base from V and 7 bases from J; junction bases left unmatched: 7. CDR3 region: CASSLYLAGGEQYF. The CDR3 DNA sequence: TGCGCCAGCAGCTTGTATCTAGCGGGTGGAGAGCAGTACTTC.

CDR3 nucleotide sequence: TGCGCCAGCAGCGGGATCCACTATGGCTACACCTTC. It yields the protein CASSGIHYGYTF. This chain links TRBV10-1 with TRBJ1-2; D is uncertain. The CDR3 is 12 amino acids. V shed 6 bases and J shed 3 bases, with 8 bases lying between them. CDR1 and CDR2 from the germline V gene are WNHNN and SYGVQD (reference sequence).

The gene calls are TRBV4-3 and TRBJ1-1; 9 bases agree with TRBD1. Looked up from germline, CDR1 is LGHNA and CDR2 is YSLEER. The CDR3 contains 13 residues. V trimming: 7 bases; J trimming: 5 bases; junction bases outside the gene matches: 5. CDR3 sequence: CASTQGQGTEAFF. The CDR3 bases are TGCGCCAGCACTCAGGGACAGGGAACTGAAGCTTTCTTT.

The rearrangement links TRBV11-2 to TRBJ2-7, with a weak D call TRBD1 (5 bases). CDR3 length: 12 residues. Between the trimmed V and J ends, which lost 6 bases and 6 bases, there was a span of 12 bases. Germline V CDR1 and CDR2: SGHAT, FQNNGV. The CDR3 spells CASRGQSSEQYF. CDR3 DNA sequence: TGTGCCAGCAGGGGGCAGTCGAGCGAGCAGTACTTC.

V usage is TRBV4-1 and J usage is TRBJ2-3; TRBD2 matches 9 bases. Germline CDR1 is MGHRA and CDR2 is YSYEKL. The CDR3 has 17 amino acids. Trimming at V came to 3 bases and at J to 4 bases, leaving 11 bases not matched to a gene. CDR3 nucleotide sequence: TGCGCCAGCAGCCAGGCCCCGGGACTAGCTGTCCCAGATACGCAGTATTTT. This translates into CASSQAPGLAVPDTQYF.

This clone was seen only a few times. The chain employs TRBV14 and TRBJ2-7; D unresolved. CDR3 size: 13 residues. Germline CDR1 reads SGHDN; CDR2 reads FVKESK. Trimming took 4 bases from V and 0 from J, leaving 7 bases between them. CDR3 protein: CASSRTFSYEQYF. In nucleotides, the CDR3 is TGTGCCAGCAGCCGAACATTCTCCTACGAGCAGTACTTC.

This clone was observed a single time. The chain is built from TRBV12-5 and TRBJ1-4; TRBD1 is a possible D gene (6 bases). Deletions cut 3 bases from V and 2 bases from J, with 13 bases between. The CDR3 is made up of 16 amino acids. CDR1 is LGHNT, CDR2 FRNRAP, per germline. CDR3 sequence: CASGFGRGATNEKLFF. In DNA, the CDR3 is TGTGCTAGTGGTTTCGGGCGGGGGGCGACTAATGAAAAACTGTTTTTT.

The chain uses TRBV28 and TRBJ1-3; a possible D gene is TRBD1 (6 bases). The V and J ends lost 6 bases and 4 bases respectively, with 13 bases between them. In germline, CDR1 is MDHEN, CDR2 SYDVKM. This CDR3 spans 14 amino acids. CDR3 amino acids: CASSLGGSGNTIYF. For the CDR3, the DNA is TGTGCCAGCAGCCTAGGGGGATCCGGAAACACCATATATTTT.

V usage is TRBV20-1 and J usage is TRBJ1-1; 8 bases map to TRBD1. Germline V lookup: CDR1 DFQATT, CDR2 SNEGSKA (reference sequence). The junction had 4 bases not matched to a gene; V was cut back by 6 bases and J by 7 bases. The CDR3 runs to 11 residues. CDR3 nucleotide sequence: TGCAGTGCGCTGGGACAGGATGAAGCTTTCTTT. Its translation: CSALGQDEAFF.

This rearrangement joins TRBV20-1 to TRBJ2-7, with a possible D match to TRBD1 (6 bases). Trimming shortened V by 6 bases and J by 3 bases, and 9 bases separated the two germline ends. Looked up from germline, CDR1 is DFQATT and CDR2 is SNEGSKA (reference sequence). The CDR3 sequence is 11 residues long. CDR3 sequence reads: CSAGAFYEQYF. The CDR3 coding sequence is TGCAGTGCGGGGGCTTTCTACGAGCAGTACTTC.

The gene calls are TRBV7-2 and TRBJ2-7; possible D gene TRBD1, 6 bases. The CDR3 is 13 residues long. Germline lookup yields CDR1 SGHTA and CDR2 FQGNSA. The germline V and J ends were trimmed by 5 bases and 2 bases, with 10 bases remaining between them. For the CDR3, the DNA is TGTGCCAGCAGCAGAGACAGGCCCTACGAGCAGTACTTC. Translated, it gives CASSRDRPYEQYF.

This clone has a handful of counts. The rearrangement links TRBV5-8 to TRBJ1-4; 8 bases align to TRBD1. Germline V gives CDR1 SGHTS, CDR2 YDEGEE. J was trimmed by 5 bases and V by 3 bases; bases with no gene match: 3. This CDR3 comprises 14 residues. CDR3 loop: CASSSRDRNEKLFF. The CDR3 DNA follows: TGTGCCAGCAGCTCCCGGGACAGGAATGAAAAACTGTTTTTT.